This TCR beta chain was found in a study of blood T cells in healthy people across ages. This clonotype came up a few times. This CDR3 is 14 amino acids long. Trimming pared 2 bases from V and 1 base from J, leaving 9 bases between. The germline V gene encodes CDR1 SGHRS and CDR2 YFSETQ. The authors ran a second PCR of about 7 to 11 cycles using a sample-barcoded 5' primer and a J-beta primer mix. From the 5' RACE reads, TCRdb called clonotypes with MiXCR, one entry per CDR3 protein. This sample has about 720,000 distinct CDR3 sequences, with 22% found just once. The rearrangement links TRBV5-1 to TRBJ1-1; tentatively, D is TRBD1 (5 bases). The source of this sequence is an older man in good health. The sample comprised blood. Here the CDR3 reads CASSFGRENTEAFF. CDR3 in DNA: TGCGCCAGCAGCTTCGGCAGGGAGAACACTGAAGCTTTCTTT.